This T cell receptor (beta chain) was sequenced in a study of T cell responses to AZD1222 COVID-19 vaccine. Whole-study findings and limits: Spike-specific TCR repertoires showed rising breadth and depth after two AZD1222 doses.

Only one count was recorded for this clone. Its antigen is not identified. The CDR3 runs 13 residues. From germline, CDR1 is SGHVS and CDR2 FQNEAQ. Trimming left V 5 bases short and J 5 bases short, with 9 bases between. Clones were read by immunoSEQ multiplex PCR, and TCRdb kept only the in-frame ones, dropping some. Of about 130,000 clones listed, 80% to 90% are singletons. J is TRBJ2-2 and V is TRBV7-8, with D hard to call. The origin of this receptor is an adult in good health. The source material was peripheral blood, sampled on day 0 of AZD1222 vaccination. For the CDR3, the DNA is TGTGCCAGCAGCCACCTGCAGACCGGGGAGCTGTTTTTT. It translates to CASSHLQTGELFF.